This TCR beta chain was profiled in a study of blood T cell repertoires in COVID-19. Study-level information: Sample material is recorded as cDNA or gDNA derived from T cells, B-cell-depleted T cells, or PBMCs.

The CDR3 consists of 16 residues. Original handling: Amplification from reference gene primers served as the basis for estimated nucleated cell counts. Here immunoSEQ multiplex PCR was the method, and the copy in TCRdb shows in-frame clones only, minus some. The V and J calls and the clone size are those of that table, but D and trimming were determined from the DNA. The sample holds more than 350,000 clones, around 92% seen once. The Seattle site enrolled patients during active infection and followed them longitudinally. This sequence was found in a woman between 25 and 40 years old with COVID-19, enrolled during active disease. This chain links TRBV21-1 with TRBJ2-5; TRBD2, the table's D call, lacks a check against the DNA. TRBV21-1 is a pseudogene segment. Sequenced input: peripheral blood. Here the CDR3 DNA reads TGTGCCAGCAGGGGGCCCGGGACCGCGGGGGGAGAGACCCAGTACTTC. Its protein product is CASRGPGTAGGETQYF.